These 25 T cell receptor beta chains were sequenced from one sample in a study of T cells in women clearing cervical HPV infection. Here immunoSEQ multiplex PCR was the method, and the copy in TCRdb shows in-frame clones only, minus some. This repertoire includes 20,000 to 25,000 clones. The material sequenced was blood buffy coat. The receptors shown here come from a woman between 18 and 69 years old with a cervical HPV16 infection that either progressed to CIN3+ or cleared (not recorded which).

About this clone: The read falls 3 residues short of the CDR3 end, and the missing part is taken from the germline J gene. The rearrangement uses TRBV19 and TRBJ2-3; 9 nucleotides align to TRBD2. Germline V CDR1 and CDR2: LNHDA, SQIVND (reference sequence). The CDR3 is made up of 15 amino acids. The CDR3 spells CASMPQRGAPETQYF. The CDR3 bases that were read are TGTGCCAGTATGCCCCAGCGGGGGGCCCCTGAGACG.

Comment on this clone: The CDR3 end falls 3 residues outside the read, so it is completed with the germline J gene. The rearrangement links TRBV20-1 to TRBJ2-2; the match to TRBD2 covers 8 bases. Trimming removed 5 bases from V and 3 bases from J; junction bases left unmatched: 8. CDR1 is DFQATT, CDR2 SNEGSKA, per germline (reference sequence). This CDR3 is 15 amino acids long. The sequenced part of the CDR3 DNA is TGCAGTGCTGCTAGACGGGGGGGCGACACCGGGGAG. It translates to CSAARRGGDTGE. The complete CDR3 protein is CSAARRGGDTGELFF.

About this clone itself: The read falls 3 residues short of the CDR3 end, and the missing part is taken from the germline J gene. The gene calls are TRBV7-2 and TRBJ1-2; D not resolved. This CDR3 region has 13 residues. Germline V gene data show CDR1 as SGHTA and CDR2 as FQGNSA. V was cut by 1 base and J by 3 bases, with 6 bases left in between. The sequenced CDR3 bases are TGTGCCAGCAGCTTAGGAGGTCACTATGGC. It yields the protein CASSLGGHYG. The CDR3 as a whole reads CASSLGGHYGYTF.

Turning to this clone: The read gets to within 3 residues of the CDR3 end, and the germline J gene fills in the rest. The gene calls are TRBV18 and TRBJ1-2; 8 bases agree with TRBD1. Germline values: CDR1 KGHSH, CDR2 LQKENI. V lost 3 bases to trimming and J lost 1 base; unmatched junction nucleotides: 4. The CDR3 extends over 15 amino acids. The CDR3 here is CASSPGTGLNYGYTF. The sequenced CDR3 bases are TGTGCCAGCTCACCCGGGACAGGCCTTAACTATGGC.

This chain's CDR3 is CASSQPDRGIEAFF. The part of the CDR3 DNA that was read is TGTGCCAGCAGCCAGCCGGACAGGGGGATTGAA. The J gene is TRBJ1-1, the V gene TRBV7-9, with 10 bases matching TRBD1. Read coverage stops 3 residues before the CDR3 terminus; the germline J gene supplies the remainder. The V and J ends lost 5 bases and 7 bases, in that order; junction bases with no gene match: 7. This CDR3 region has 14 residues. Germline V gene sequence: CDR1 SEHNR, CDR2 FQNEAQ (reference sequence).

Worth noting for this clone: The observed sequence ends 3 residues before the CDR3 terminus, with the missing tail filled in from the germline J gene. This chain uses TRBV6-2 or TRBV6-3 with TRBJ2-2; a possible D gene is TRBD1 (5 bases). The CDR3 extends over 17 amino acids. Germline loops: CDR1 MNHEY, CDR2 SVGEGT. This CDR3 reads CASRDNLATSGANVLFF. The DNA read from the CDR3 is TGTGCCAGCAGGGATAACTTGGCTACATCTGGGGCCAACGTG.

Partial CDR3 DNA: TGCAGCGTTGGGACAGGGGAAAAAAGCGGC. This translates into CSVGTGEKSG. The full-length CDR3 reads as CSVGTGEKSGYTF. The rearrangement links TRBV29-1 to TRBJ1-2, with 9 positions matching TRBD1. The read halts 3 residues ahead of the CDR3 end, with the missing end drawn from the germline J gene. Germline V gene data show CDR1 as SQVTM and CDR2 as ANQGSEA. CDR3 length: 13 residues.

With regard to this clone: Germline is not matched at one junction end, which may reflect a read error. The read gets to within 3 residues of the CDR3 end, and the germline J gene fills in the rest. Other DNA sequences of this sample code for an identical CDR3. The rearrangement links TRBV19 to TRBJ1-3; D is unresolved. Germline CDR1 LNHDA, CDR2 SQIVND (reference sequence). This CDR3 has 13 residues. The sequenced CDR3 bases are TGTGCCAGCGGACTGCTCTCTGGAAACACT. Translation gives CASGLLSGNT. The entire CDR3 is CASGLLSGNTIYF. The full variable domain, its missing parts supplied by reference TRBV19 and TRBJ1-3, is DGGITQSPKYLFRKEGQNVTLSCEQNLNHDAMYWYRQDPGQGLRLIYYSQIVNDFQKGDIAEGYSVSREKKESFPLTVTSAQKNPTAFYLCASGLLSGNTIYFGEGSWLTVV.

With regard to this clone: With the read ending 3 residues before the CDR3 end, the germline J gene is used to fill in that end. The chain links TRBV19 to TRBJ1-2; unclear D gene. The CDR3 is 14 amino acids. Trimming removed 7 bases from V and 5 bases from J, with 17 bases in between. Germline CDR1 LNHDA, CDR2 SQIVND (reference sequence). Partial CDR3 DNA: TGTGCCAGTACCTCCGGTGCAGGAGAATATGGC. Encoded protein: CASTSGAGEYG. The full CDR3 sequence reads CASTSGAGEYGYTF.

Concerning this clone itself: The read terminates 3 residues before the CDR3 end, so the remaining end is supplied by the germline J gene. The chain joins TRBV10-1 to TRBJ2-2; D remains unclear. The CDR3 sequence is 16 residues long. Looked up from germline, CDR1 is WNHNN and CDR2 is SYGVQD (reference sequence). Trimming pared 3 bases from V and 6 bases from J, leaving 17 bases between. The CDR3: CASSDTATKLPGELFF. The CDR3 DNA, read in part, is TGCGCCAGCAGTGATACAGCCACGAAACTGCCCGGGGAG.

Comments on this clone: The CDR3 end is not reached by the read, which stops 3 residues before it; the germline J gene fills it in. J is TRBJ2-7 and V is TRBV19, with TRBD1 identical over 7 bases. After removal of 0 bases from V and 3 bases from J, the junction contained 5 bases not matched to a gene. Germline CDR1 LNHDA, CDR2 SQIVND (reference sequence). CDR3 length: 15 residues. The CDR3 bases that were read are TGTGCCAGTAGTATAGAGGACAGGCCTAACTACGAG. This codes for CASSIEDRPNYE. The full CDR3 is CASSIEDRPNYEQYF.

With regard to this clone: With the read ending 3 residues before the CDR3 end, the germline J gene is used to fill in that end. V gene TRBV20-1 combines with J gene TRBJ1-5; 11 positions match TRBD1. This CDR3 contains 17 residues. Per germline, CDR1 DFQATT and CDR2 SNEGSKA (reference sequence). The J segment lost 4 bases and the V segment lost 3 bases, leaving 11 bases of the junction unmatched. CDR3 region: CSARSGTGGTSNQPQHF. CDR3 bases read: TGCAGTGCTAGGTCCGGGACAGGGGGAACGAGTAATCAGCCC.

For this clone: The read ends 3 residues before the CDR3 terminus; that terminus is restored from the germline J gene. The chain employs TRBV20-1 and TRBJ2-1; 13 bases align to TRBD2. Germline assignment: CDR1 DFQATT and CDR2 SNEGSKA (reference sequence). CDR3 size: 15 residues. The trim removed 5 bases at V and 8 bases at J, leaving 9 bases unmatched. The CDR3 is CSAPTSGRASDEQFF. The sequenced CDR3 bases are TGCAGTGCTCCTACTAGCGGGAGGGCCTCAGATGAG.

Worth noting for this clone: From the germline J gene comes the end of the CDR3, since the read stops 3 residues before it. The J gene is TRBJ2-7, the V gene TRBV7-9; TRBD1 agrees at 8 bases. The CDR3 covers 13 residues. The J segment lost 3 bases and the V segment lost 8 bases, leaving 6 bases of the junction unmatched. Germline V gene lookup returns CDR1 SEHNR and CDR2 FQNEAQ (reference sequence). The covered CDR3 bases are TGTGCCAGCCGACAGGGGTTCGGCTACGAG. This translates into CASRQGFGYE. The full-length CDR3 reads as CASRQGFGYEQYF. Supplemented by reference TRBV7-9 and TRBJ2-7, the full variable domain reads DTGVSQNPRHKITKRGQNVTFRCDPISEHNRLYWYRQTLGQGPEFLTYFQNEAQLEKSRLLSDRFSAERPKGSFSTLEIQRTEQGDSAMYLCASRQGFGYEQYFGPGTRLTVT.

Concerning this clone: The CDR3 extends 3 residues past the end of the read, so its final part is completed from the germline J gene. This chain connects TRBV7-2 to TRBJ2-2, with D unresolved. Trimming took off 2 bases at V and 2 bases at J, with 6 bases between the two ends. CDR3 length equals 14 residues. The germline V gene has CDR1 SGHTA and CDR2 FQGNSA. The CDR3 here is CASSLSSNTGELFF. The CDR3 bases that were read are TGTGCCAGCAGCTTAAGCTCTAACACCGGGGAG.

Concerning this clone itself: The read gets to within 3 residues of the CDR3 end, and the germline J gene fills in the rest. This chain joins TRBV11-2 and TRBJ2-7, with D perhaps TRBD1 (5 bases). Germline CDR1 reads SGHAT; CDR2 reads FQNNGV. Trimming took off 6 bases at V and 1 base at J, with 16 bases between the two ends. CDR3 length equals 15 residues. CDR3 DNA, as far as it was read: TGTGCCAGCAGTCAAGGGGCGGAACTATCCTACGAG. This codes for CASSQGAELSYE. The full CDR3 is CASSQGAELSYEQYF.

Notes on this clone: The sequenced fragment ends 3 residues before the CDR3 boundary, so the rest is inferred from the germline J gene. The rearrangement joins TRBV5-4 to TRBJ2-2; the match to TRBD1 covers 9 bases. Looked up from germline, CDR1 is SGHNT and CDR2 is YYREEE (reference sequence). V lost 5 bases to trimming and J lost 3 bases; unmatched junction nucleotides: 2. The CDR3 has 14 amino acids. The covered CDR3 bases are TGTGCCAGCAGTGGGACAGGGTACACCGGGGAG. Residues: CASSGTGYTGE. The entire CDR3 is CASSGTGYTGELFF.

Concerning this clone: The read stops 3 residues short of the end of the CDR3; the missing end is completed from the germline J gene. The gene calls are TRBV7-7 and TRBJ1-1; no reliable D call. Germline CDR1 SSHAT, CDR2 FNYEAQ (reference sequence). V gave up 2 bases and J gave up 5 bases, with 15 bases separating them. The length of the CDR3 is 15 residues. This CDR3 reads CASSLKRATGTEAFF. The CDR3 DNA, read in part, is TGTGCCAGCAGCTTAAAGAGGGCCACGGGGACTGAA.

Comment on this clone: The read finishes 3 residues shy of the CDR3 end, and the germline J gene is used to complete it. The chain couples TRBV4-1 to TRBJ2-7; unclear D gene. V was clipped by 8 bases and J by 1 base, with 6 bases between them. The CDR3 is made up of 11 amino acids. From germline, CDR1 is MGHRA and CDR2 YSYEKL. The CDR3 reads CASATSYEQYF. Incomplete CDR3 DNA: TGCGCCAGCGCGACATCCTACGAG.

A remark on this clone: The CDR3 end lies 3 residues beyond the end of the read and is filled in from the germline J gene. This sequence joins TRBV29-1 and TRBJ1-1; 8 nucleotides match TRBD1. The junction had 6 bases not matched to a gene; V was cut back by 1 base and J by 5 bases. Germline-derived CDR1 and CDR2 are SQVTM and ANQGSEA. The CDR3 is 14 amino acids. The CDR3 is CSVEARQGQTEAFF. Partial CDR3 DNA: TGCAGCGTTGAAGCACGACAGGGGCAAACTGAA.

As for this clone: The DNA ends 3 residues before the CDR3 does, and the rest of the CDR3 is filled in from the germline J gene. V is TRBV27 and J is TRBJ1-5, with a tentative D call TRBD1 (6 bases). V gave up 6 bases and J gave up 7 bases, with 10 bases separating them. The CDR3 totals 12 residues. Germline CDR1 MNHEY, CDR2 SMNVEV (reference sequence). CDR3 bases read: TGTGCCAGCAGGTACAGGGAACAGCCC. Translating gives CASRYREQP. The full CDR3 sequence reads CASRYREQPQHF.

Of note for this clone: The read comes to an end 3 residues before the CDR3 does, leaving the germline J gene to fill in the end. V usage is TRBV7-2 and J usage is TRBJ2-4; D possibly corresponds to TRBD2 (6 bases). Germline V gene data show CDR1 as SGHTA and CDR2 as FQGNSA. There are 13 residues in the CDR3. The CDR3 DNA, read in part, is TGTGCCAGCAGCTCCAACCAGATCGGGGGT. Translated, it gives CASSSNQIGG. The whole CDR3 sequence reads CASSSNQIGGQYF.

On this clone itself: The read ends 3 residues before the CDR3 terminus; that terminus is restored from the germline J gene. This chain links TRBV20-1 with TRBJ2-5, with D perhaps matching TRBD2 (6 bases). Trimming pared 3 bases from V and 3 bases from J, leaving 11 bases between. CDR3 length: 13 amino acids. Germline CDR1 is DFQATT and CDR2 is SNEGSKA (reference sequence). The sequenced CDR3 bases are TGCAGTGCTAGGCGATGGAGGGAAGAGACC. Translated: CSARRWREET. The whole CDR3 region reads CSARRWREETQYF.

Worth noting for this clone: The read finishes 3 residues shy of the CDR3 end, and the germline J gene is used to complete it. The rearrangement joins TRBV6-2 or TRBV6-3 to TRBJ1-1; maybe TRBD1 (5 bases). The CDR3 totals 13 residues. CDR1 is MNHEY, CDR2 SVGEGT, per germline. V was shortened by 6 bases and J by 4 bases, with 12 bases between the two germline ends. The CDR3 sequence: CASSQQVLTEAFF. The part of the CDR3 DNA that was read is TGTGCCAGCAGCCAACAGGTCCTCACTGAA.

CDR3 residues: CASSRTSGGIGTQYF. The DNA read from the CDR3 is TGTGCCAGCAGTCGCACTAGCGGGGGGATCGGGACC. The chain couples TRBV12-3 or TRBV12-4 to TRBJ2-5; 12 positions agree with TRBD2. The sequenced fragment ends 3 residues before the CDR3 boundary, so the rest is inferred from the germline J gene. Germline trimming cut 5 bases from V and 7 bases from J; bases unmatched to any gene: 8. The CDR3 length is 15 residues.